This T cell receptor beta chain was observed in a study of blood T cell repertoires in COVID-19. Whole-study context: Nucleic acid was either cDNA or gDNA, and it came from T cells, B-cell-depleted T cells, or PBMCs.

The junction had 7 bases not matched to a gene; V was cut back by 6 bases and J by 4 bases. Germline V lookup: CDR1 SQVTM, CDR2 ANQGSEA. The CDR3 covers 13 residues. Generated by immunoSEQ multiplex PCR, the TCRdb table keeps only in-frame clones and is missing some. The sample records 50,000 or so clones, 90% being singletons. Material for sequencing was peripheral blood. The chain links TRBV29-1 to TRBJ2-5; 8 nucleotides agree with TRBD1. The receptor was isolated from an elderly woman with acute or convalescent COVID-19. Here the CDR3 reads CSVVRTGRETQYF. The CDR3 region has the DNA TGCAGCGTCGTCCGGACAGGGAGAGAGACCCAGTACTTC.